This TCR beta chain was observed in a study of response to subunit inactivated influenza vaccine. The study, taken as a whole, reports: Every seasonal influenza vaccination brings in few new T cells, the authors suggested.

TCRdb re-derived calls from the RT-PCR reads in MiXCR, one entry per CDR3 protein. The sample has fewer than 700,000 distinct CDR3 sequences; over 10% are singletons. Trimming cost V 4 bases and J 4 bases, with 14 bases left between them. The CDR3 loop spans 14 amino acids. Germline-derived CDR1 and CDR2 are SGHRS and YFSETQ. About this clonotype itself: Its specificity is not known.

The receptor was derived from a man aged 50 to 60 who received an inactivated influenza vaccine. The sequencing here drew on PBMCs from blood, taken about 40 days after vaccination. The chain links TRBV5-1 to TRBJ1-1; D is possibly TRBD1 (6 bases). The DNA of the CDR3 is TGCGCCAGCAGCCTCCAGGGGCACGGCACTGAAGCTTTCTTT. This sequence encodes CASSLQGHGTEAFF.